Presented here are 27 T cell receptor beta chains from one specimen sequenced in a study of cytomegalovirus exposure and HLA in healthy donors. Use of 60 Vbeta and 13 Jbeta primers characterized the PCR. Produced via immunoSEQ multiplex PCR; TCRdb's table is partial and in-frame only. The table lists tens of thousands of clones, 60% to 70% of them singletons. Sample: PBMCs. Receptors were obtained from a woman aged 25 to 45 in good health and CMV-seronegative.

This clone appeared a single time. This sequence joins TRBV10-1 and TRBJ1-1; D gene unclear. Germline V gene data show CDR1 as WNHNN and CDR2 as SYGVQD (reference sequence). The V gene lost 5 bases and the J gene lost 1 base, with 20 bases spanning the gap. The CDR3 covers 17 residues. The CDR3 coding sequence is TGCGCCAGCAGTCCACTCCTCCATGGGAGTGGGAACACTGAAGCTTTCTTT. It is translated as CASSPLLHGSGNTEAFF.

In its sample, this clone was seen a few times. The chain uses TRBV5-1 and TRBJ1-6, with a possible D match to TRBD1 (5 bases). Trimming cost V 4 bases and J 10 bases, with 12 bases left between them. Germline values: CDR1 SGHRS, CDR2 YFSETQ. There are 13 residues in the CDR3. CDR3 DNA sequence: TGCGCCAGCAGCCTCCGGACAATCTCACCCCTCCACTTT. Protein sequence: CASSLRTISPLHF.

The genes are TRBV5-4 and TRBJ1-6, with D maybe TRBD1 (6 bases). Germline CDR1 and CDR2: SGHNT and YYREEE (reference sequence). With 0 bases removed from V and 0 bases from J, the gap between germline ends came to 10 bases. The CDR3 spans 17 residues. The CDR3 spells CASSLDNRASYNSPLHF. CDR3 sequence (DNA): TGTGCCAGCAGCTTGGATAACAGGGCCTCCTATAATTCACCCCTCCACTTT.

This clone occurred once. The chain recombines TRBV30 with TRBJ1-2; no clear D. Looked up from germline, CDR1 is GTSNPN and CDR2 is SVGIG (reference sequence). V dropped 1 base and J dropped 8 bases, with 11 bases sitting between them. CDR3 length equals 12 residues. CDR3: CAWSDLLGGYTF. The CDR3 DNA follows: TGTGCCTGGAGTGACCTCCTTGGCGGCTACACCTTC.

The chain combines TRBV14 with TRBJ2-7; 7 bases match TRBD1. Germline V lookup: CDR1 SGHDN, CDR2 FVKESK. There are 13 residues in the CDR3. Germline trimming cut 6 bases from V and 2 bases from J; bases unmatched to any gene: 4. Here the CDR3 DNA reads TGTGCCAGCAGTCGGCAGGGGGCCTACGAGCAGTACTTC. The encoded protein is CASSRQGAYEQYF.

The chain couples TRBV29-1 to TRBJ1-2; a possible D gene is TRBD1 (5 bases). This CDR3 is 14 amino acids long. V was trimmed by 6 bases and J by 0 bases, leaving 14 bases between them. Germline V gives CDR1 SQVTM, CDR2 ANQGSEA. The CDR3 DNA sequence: TGCAGCGTCAGGACACGCCATACTAACTATGGCTACACCTTC. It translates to CSVRTRHTNYGYTF.

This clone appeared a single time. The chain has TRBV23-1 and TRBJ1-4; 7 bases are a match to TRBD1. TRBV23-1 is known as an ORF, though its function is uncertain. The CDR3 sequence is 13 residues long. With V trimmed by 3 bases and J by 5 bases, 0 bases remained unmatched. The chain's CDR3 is CASSQGQNEKLFF. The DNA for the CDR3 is TGCGCCAGCAGTCAGGGACAGAATGAAAAACTGTTTTTT.

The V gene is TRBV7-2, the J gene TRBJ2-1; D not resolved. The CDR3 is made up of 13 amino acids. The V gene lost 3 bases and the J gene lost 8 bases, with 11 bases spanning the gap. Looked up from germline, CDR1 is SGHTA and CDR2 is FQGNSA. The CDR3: CASSFSSFYEQFF. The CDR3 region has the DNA TGTGCCAGCAGCTTTTCCAGTTTCTATGAGCAGTTCTTC.

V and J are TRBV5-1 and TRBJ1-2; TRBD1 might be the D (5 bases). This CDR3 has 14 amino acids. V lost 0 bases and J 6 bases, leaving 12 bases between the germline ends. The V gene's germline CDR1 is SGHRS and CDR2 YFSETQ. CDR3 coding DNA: TGCGCCAGCAGCTTGGTAGGCCAGGGCCATGGCTACACCTTC. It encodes CASSLVGQGHGYTF. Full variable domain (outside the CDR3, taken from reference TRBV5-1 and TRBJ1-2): KAGVTQTPRYLIKTRGQQVTLSCSPISGHRSVSWYQQTPGQGLQFLFEYFSETQRNKGNFPGRFSGRQFSNSRSEMNVSTLELGDSALYLCASSLVGQGHGYTFGSGTRLTVV.

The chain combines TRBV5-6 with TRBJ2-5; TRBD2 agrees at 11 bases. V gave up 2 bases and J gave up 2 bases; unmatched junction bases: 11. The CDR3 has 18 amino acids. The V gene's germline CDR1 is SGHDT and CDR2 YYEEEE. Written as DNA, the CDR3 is TGTGCCAGCAGCTTCGGCGAACTAGCGGGAGAAGGACAAGAGACCCAGTACTTC. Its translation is CASSFGELAGEGQETQYF.

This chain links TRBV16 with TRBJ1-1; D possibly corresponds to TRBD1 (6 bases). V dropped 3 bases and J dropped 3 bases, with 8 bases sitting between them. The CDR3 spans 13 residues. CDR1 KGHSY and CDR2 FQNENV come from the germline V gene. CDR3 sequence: CASSHRGYTEAFF. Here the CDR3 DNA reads TGTGCCAGCAGCCACAGGGGCTACACTGAAGCTTTCTTT.

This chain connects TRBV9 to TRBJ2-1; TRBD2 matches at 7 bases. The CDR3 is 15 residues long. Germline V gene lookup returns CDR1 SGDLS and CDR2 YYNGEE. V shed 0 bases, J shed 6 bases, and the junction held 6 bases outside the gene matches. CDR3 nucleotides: TGTGCCAGCAGCGTAGGGACTAGTAGTTCCAATGAGCAGTTCTTC. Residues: CASSVGTSSSNEQFF.

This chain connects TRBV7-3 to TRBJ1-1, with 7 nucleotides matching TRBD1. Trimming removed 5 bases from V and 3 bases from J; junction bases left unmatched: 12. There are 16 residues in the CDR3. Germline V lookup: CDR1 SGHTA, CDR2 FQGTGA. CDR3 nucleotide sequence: TGTGCCAGCAGCACAGGGGCCTCGCATGTATACACTGAAGCTTTCTTT. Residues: CASSTGASHVYTEAFF.

Here the CDR3 reads CASSVRPGDEQFF. The CDR3 region has the DNA TGTGCCAGCAGCGTGAGGCCCGGGGATGAGCAGTTCTTC. The V and J genes are TRBV7-2 and TRBJ2-1, with TRBD2 as a possible D gene (5 bases). The CDR3 loop spans 13 amino acids. CDR1 is SGHTA and CDR2 is FQGNSA in the germline V gene. Deletions cut 5 bases from V and 8 bases from J, with 13 bases between.

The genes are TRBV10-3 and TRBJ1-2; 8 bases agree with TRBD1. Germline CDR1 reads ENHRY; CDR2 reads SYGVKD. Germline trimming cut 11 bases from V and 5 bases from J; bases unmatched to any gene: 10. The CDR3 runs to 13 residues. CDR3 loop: CAANPGGGYGYTF. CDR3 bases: TGTGCCGCTAATCCAGGGGGCGGGTATGGCTACACCTTC.

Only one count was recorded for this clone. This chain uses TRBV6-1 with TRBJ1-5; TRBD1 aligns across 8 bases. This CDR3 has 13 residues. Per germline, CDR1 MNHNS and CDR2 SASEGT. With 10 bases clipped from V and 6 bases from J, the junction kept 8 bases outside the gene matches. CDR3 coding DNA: TGTGCCATCTTGACAGGGGCAGTTCAGCCCCAGCATTTT. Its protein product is CAILTGAVQPQHF.

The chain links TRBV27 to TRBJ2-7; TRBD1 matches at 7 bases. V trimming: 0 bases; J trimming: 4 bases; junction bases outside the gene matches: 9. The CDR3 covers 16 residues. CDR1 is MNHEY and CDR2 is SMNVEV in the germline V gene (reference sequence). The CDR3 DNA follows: TGTGCCAGCAGTTTATCTCCGGGACAGCTTGTATACGAGCAGTACTTC. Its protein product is CASSLSPGQLVYEQYF.

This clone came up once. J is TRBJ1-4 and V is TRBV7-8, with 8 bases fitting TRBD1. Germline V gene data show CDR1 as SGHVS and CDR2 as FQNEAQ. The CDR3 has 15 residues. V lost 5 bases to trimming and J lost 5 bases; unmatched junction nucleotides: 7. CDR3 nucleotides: TGTGCCAGCAGCCCTCGGACAGGGATCAATGAAAAACTGTTTTTT. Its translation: CASSPRTGINEKLFF.

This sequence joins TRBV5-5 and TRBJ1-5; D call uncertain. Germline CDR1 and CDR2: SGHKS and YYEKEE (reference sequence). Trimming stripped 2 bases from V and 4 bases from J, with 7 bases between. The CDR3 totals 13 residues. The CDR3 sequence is CASSLFMNQPQHF. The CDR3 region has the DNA TGTGCCAGCAGCTTATTCATGAATCAGCCCCAGCATTTT.

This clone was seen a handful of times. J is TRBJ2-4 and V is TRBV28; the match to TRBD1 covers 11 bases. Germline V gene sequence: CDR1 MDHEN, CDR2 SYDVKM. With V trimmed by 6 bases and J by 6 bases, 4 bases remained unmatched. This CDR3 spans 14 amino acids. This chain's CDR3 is CASSSGTGGNIQYF. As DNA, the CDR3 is TGTGCCAGCAGCTCCGGGACAGGGGGAAACATTCAGTACTTC.

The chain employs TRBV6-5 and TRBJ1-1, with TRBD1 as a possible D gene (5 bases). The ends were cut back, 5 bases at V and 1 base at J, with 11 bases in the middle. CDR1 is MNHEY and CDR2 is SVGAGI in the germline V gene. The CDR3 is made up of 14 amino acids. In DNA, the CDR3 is TGTGCCAGCAGTCCCCGCGGGACGAACACTGAAGCTTTCTTT. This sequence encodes CASSPRGTNTEAFF.

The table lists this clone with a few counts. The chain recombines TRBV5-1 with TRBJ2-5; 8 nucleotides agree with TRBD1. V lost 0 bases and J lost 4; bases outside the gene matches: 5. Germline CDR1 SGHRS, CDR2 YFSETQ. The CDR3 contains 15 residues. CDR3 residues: CASSLAPTGGETQYF. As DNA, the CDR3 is TGCGCCAGCAGCTTGGCACCAACAGGGGGAGAGACCCAGTACTTC.

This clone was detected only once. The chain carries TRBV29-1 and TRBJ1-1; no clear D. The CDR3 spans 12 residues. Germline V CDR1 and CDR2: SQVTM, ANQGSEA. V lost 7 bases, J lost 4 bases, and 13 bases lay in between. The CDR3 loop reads CSAPTGGTEAFF. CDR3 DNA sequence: TGCAGCGCTCCCACGGGTGGCACTGAAGCTTTCTTT.

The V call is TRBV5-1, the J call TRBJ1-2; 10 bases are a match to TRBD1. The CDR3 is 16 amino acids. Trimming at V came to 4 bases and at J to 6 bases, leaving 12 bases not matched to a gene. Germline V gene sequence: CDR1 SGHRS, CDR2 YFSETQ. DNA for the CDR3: TGCGCCAGCAGCACCCGGGACAGGGGCCCGATCGATGGCTACACCTTC. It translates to CASSTRDRGPIDGYTF.

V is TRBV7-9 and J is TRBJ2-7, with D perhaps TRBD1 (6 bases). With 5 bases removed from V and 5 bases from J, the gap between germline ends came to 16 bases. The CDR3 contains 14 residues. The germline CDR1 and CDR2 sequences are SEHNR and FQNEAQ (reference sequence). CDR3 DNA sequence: TGTGCCAGCAGCCTCTCTTCCGGGACACACGAGCAGTACTTC. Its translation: CASSLSSGTHEQYF.

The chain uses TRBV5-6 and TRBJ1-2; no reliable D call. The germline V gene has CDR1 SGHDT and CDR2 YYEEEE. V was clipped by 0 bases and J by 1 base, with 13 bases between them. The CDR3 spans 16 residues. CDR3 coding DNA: TGTGCCAGCAGCTTGGACGGGATAGTTCGTAACTATGGCTACACCTTC. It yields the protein CASSLDGIVRNYGYTF.

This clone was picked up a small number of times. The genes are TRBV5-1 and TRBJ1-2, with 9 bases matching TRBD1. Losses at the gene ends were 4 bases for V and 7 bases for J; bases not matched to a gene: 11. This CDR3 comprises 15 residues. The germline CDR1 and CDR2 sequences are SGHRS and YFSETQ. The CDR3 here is CASSPPSGQGSGYTF. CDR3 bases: TGCGCCAGCAGCCCCCCGTCTGGACAGGGGAGTGGCTACACCTTC.